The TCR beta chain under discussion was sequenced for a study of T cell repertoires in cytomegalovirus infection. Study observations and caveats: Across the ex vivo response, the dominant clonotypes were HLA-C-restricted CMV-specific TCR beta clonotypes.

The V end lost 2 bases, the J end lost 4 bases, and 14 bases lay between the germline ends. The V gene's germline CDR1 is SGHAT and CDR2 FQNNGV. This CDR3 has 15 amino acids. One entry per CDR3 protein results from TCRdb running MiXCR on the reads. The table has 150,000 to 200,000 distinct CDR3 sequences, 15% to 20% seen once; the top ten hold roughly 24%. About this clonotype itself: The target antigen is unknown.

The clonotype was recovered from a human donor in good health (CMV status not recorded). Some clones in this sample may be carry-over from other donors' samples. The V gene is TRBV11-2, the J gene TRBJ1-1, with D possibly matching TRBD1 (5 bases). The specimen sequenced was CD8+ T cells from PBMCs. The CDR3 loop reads CASSLNPVGVTEAFF. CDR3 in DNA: TGTGCCAGCAGCTTAAATCCGGTGGGGGTCACTGAAGCTTTCTTT.